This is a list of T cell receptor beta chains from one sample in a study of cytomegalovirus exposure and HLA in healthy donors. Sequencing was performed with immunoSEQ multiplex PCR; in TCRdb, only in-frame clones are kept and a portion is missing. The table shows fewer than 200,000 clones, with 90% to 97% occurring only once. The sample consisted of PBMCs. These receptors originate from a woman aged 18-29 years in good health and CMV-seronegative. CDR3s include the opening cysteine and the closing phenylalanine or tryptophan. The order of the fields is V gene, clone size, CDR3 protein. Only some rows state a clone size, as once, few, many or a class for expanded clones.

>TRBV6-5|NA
CASSYSAQGSTEAFF
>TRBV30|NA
CAWSGIGRASTDTQYF
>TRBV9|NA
CASSPTVGGTTNEQFF
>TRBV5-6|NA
CASSWRTANTEAFF
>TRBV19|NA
CASSMIRSGYGYTF
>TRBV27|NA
CASSPLSRDTARSFF
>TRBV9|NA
CASSRTGGPSPLHF
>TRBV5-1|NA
CASSFSDTGELFF
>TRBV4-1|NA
CASSQIQGAYEQYF
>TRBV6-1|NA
CASRGLAYDNEQFF
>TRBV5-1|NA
CASSLERGSTDTQYF
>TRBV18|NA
CASSPGQAAVLAKNIQYF
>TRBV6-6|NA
CASSLTAGQGNQPQHF
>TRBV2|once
CASRGQLTGELFF
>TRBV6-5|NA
CASSKGQDHIQYF
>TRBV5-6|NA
CASSQWGGYSNEQYF
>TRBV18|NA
CASSPSVELGQPQHF
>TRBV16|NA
CASSPNRGQSSYNSPLHF
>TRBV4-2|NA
CASSHGGSTDTQYF
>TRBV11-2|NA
CASSPRGGPDTEAFF
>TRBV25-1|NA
CASSAGGGEQFF
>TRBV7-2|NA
CASSPTSGEYNEQFF
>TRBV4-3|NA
CASSQERGGVETQYF
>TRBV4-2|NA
CASSQGTLRGRGNTIYF
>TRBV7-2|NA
CASSLRGQTGNTIYF
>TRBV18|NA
CASSPRDWGRYNEQFF
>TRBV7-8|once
CASSNPPSSVGEGQETQYF
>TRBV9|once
CASSVGTGGLTYNEQFF
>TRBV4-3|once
CASSPGTGGWGNQPQHF
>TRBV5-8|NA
CASSLAIWANQPQHF
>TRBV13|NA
CASSWTGVAFF
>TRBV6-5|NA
CASSSGTGAGNEQFF
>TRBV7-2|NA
CASSSFSAYEQYF
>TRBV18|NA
CASSPPAGQGADSYEQYF
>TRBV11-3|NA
CASSLKGSNEQFF
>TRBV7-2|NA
CASSLQARGGPSYEQYF